Presented here are 11 T cell receptor beta chains from one specimen sequenced in a study of neurological immune-mediated disorders. TCRdb re-called the 5' RACE reads through MiXCR, storing one row per CDR3 protein. The profile shows about 49,000 distinct CDR3 sequences, more than 7% of them singletons. The time point here: longitudinal time-point 3. The specimen sequenced was PBMCs. These receptor sequences come from a woman aged 40 to 50 in good health.

This chain uses TRBV2 with TRBJ1-2; weak D call: TRBD1 (5 bases). Trimming took 6 bases from V and 5 from J, leaving 13 bases between them. Germline assignment: CDR1 SNHLY and CDR2 FYNNEI. The CDR3 runs to 13 residues. DNA of the CDR3: TGTGCCAGCAGCCCAGGGAAGGCATATGGCTACACCTTC. Translation gives CASSPGKAYGYTF.

The genes are TRBV5-1 and TRBJ2-1, with D unresolved. V gave up 3 bases and J gave up 2 bases, with 9 bases separating them. Germline CDR1 and CDR2: SGHRS and YFSETQ. The CDR3 covers 14 residues. The CDR3 reads CASSSGIPYNEQFF. CDR3 DNA: TGCGCCAGCAGCTCCGGAATCCCCTACAATGAGCAGTTCTTC.

This clonotype was seen repeatedly, ten times or more. This chain connects TRBV29-1 to TRBJ2-7; D is perhaps TRBD1 (6 bases). CDR1 SQVTM and CDR2 ANQGSEA come from the germline V gene. CDR3 length: 13 amino acids. V gave up 7 bases and J gave up 4 bases, with 17 bases separating them. CDR3 coding DNA: TGCAGCGCTTCCAGGGGTTTTGAATACGAGCAGTACTTC. Protein sequence: CSASRGFEYEQYF.

In this sample, this clonotype turned up once. This chain connects TRBV6-2 or TRBV6-3 to TRBJ1-1, with D hard to call. There are 12 residues in the CDR3. V was shortened by 10 bases and J by 2 bases, with 11 bases between the two germline ends. Germline values: CDR1 MNHEY, CDR2 SVGEGT. The CDR3 bases are TGTGCCACCACTCGGGTAAACACTGAAGCTTTCTTT. Its protein product is CATTRVNTEAFF.

This clonotype was counted ten times or more. V and J are TRBV13 and TRBJ2-1; 12 positions match TRBD2. V trimming: 1 base; J trimming: 4 bases; junction bases outside the gene matches: 11. This CDR3 is built from 19 residues. Germline CDR1 and CDR2: PRHDT and FYEKMQ (reference sequence). This chain's CDR3 is CASSLVARGGLAGYNEQFF. The CDR3 DNA is TGTGCCAGCAGCTTAGTGGCCCGTGGGGGACTAGCGGGTTACAATGAGCAGTTCTTC.

This clonotype was picked up many times. The gene calls are TRBV12-3 or TRBV12-4 and TRBJ1-1; the D is unclear. V lost 6 bases to trimming and J lost 7 bases, with 30 bases between them. The CDR3 covers 18 residues. This chain's CDR3 is CASSRYWIWTSGKGEAFF. The CDR3 coding sequence is TGTGCCAGCAGCCGATATTGGATTTGGACCTCCGGGAAGGGTGAAGCTTTCTTT.

The sample holds many counts of this clonotype. The chain employs TRBV5-1 and TRBJ2-7, with 7 bases aligning to TRBD1. The CDR3 sequence is 15 residues long. V gave up 3 bases and J gave up 0 bases; unmatched junction bases: 6. Looked up from germline, CDR1 is SGHRS and CDR2 is YFSETQ. CDR3 DNA: TGCGCCAGCAGCTCAACAGGGGATCCCTCCTACGAGCAGTACTTC. Its translation: CASSSTGDPSYEQYF.

In its sample, this clonotype was seen many times. This CDR3 reads CASSPDRVGYGYTF. CDR3 bases: TGTGCCAGCAGTCCAGACAGGGTCGGGTATGGCTACACCTTC. V and J are TRBV6-5 and TRBJ1-2; 7 positions match TRBD1. V shed 5 bases, J shed 5 bases, and the junction held 8 bases outside the gene matches. There are 14 residues in the CDR3. CDR1 is MNHEY, CDR2 SVGAGI, per germline.

Notes on this clonotype: One end of the junction varies from germline; a read error may be responsible. The genes are TRBV3-1 and TRBJ2-3; no clear D gene. This CDR3 is 14 amino acids long. CDR1 and CDR2 (germline): LGHDT, YNNKEL (reference sequence). The CDR3, as DNA: TGTGCCAGCAGACAAGAAGGCTCCACAGATATGCAGTATTTT. Its translation is CASRQEGSTDMQYF.

In this sample, this clonotype turned up a few times. The chain recombines TRBV6-1 with TRBJ2-3; TRBD1 might be the D (5 bases). Germline V gene data show CDR1 as MNHNS and CDR2 as SASEGT. CDR3 length equals 14 residues. V was clipped by 7 bases and J by 0 bases, with 11 bases between them. This CDR3 reads CASKMTESTDTQYF. Written as DNA, the CDR3 is TGTGCCAGCAAGATGACAGAGAGCACAGATACGCAGTATTTT.

V is TRBV6-4 and J is TRBJ1-1, with 8 bases identical to TRBD1. Per germline, CDR1 MRHNA and CDR2 SNTAGT. The CDR3 has 13 residues. The V segment lost 6 bases and the J segment 5 bases; nucleotides outside the gene matches: 5. CDR3 nucleotides: TGTGCCAGCAGGGTACAGGGGGGAACTGAAGCTTTCTTT. This codes for CASRVQGGTEAFF.